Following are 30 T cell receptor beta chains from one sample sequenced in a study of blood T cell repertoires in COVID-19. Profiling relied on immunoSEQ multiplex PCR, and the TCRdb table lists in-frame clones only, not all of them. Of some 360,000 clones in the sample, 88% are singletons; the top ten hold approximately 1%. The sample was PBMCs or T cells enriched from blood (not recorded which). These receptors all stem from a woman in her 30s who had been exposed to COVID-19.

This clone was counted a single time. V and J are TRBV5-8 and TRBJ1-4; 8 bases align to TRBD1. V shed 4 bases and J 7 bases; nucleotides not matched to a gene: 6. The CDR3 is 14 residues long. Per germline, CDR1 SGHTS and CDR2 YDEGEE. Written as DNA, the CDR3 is TGTGCCAGCAGCCCACAGGGGGGCGGTGAAAAACTGTTTTTT. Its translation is CASSPQGGGEKLFF.

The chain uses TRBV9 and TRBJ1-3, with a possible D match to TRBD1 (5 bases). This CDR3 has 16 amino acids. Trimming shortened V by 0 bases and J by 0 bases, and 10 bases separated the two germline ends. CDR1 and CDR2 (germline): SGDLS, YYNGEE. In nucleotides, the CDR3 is TGTGCCAGCAGCGTAGCTACAGGATTCTCTGGAAACACCATATATTTT. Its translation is CASSVATGFSGNTIYF.

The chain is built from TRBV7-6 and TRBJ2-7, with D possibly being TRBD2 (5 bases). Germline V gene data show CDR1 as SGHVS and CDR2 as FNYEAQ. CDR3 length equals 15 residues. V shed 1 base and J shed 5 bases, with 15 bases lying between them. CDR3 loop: CASSLGWGVLNEQYF. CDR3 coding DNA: TGTGCCAGCAGCTTAGGATGGGGAGTTCTGAACGAGCAGTACTTC.

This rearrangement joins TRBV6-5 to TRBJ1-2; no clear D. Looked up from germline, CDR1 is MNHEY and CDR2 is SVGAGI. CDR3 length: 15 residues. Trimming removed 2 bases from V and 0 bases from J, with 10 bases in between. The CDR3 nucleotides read TGTGCCAGCAGTTACGGACGGACTTCTAACTATGGCTACACCTTC. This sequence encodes CASSYGRTSNYGYTF.

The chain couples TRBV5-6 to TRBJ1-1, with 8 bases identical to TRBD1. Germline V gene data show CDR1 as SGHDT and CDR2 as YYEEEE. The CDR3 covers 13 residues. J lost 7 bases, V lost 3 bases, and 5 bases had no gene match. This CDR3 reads CASSYGQGDEAFF. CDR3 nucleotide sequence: TGTGCCAGCAGCTACGGACAGGGCGATGAAGCTTTCTTT.

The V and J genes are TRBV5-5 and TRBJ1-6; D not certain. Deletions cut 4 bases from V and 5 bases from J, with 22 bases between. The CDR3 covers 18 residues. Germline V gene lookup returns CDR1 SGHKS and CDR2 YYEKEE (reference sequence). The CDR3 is CASSPSGGRDINNSPLHF. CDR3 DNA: TGTGCCAGCAGCCCAAGTGGAGGGAGGGATATAAATAATTCACCCCTCCACTTT. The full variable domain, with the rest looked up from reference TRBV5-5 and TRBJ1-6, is DAGVTQSPTHLIKTRGQQVTLRCSPISGHKSVSWYQQVLGQGPQFIFQYYEKEERGRGNFPDRFSARQFPNYSSELNVNALLLGDSALYLCASSPSGGRDINNSPLHFGNGTRLTVT.

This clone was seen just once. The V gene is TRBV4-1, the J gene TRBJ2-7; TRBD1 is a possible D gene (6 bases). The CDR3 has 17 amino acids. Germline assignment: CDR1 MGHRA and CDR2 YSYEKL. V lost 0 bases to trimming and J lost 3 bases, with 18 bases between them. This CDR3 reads CASSQDSGTSFFYEQYF. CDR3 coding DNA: TGCGCCAGCAGCCAAGATAGTGGGACAAGTTTCTTCTACGAGCAGTACTTC.

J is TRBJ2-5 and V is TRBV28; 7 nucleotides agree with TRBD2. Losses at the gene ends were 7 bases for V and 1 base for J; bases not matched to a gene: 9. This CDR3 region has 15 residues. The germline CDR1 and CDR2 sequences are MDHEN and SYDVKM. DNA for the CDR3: TGTGCCAGCATCCCCCCGGGAGGCCGCCAAGAGACCCAGTACTTC. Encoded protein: CASIPPGGRQETQYF. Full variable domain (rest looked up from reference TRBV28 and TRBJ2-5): DVKVTQSSRYLVKRTGEKVFLECVQDMDHENMFWYRQDPGLGLRLIYFSYDVKMKEKGDIPEGYSVSREKKERFSLILESASTNQTSMYLCASIPPGGRQETQYFGPGTRLLVL.

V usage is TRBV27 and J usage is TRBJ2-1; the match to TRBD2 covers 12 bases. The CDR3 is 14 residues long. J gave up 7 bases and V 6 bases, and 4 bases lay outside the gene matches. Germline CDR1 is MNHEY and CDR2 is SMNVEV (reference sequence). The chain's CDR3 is CASRPGLAGNEQFF. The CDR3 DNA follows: TGTGCCAGCAGACCGGGACTAGCGGGTAATGAGCAGTTCTTC.

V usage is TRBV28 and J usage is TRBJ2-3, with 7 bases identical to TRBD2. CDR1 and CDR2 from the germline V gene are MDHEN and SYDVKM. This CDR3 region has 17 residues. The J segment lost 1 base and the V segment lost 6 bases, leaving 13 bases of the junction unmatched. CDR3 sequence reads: CASRVAGWLAGTDTQYF. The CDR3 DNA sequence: TGTGCCAGCAGGGTCGCCGGTTGGCTAGCGGGCACAGATACGCAGTATTTT.

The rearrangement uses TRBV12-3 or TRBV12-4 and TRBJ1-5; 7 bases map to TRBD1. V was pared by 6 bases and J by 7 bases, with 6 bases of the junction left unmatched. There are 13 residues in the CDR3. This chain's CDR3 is CASSDRAAQPQHF. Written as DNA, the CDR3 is TGTGCCAGCAGCGACAGGGCAGCCCAGCCCCAGCATTTT.

This CDR3 is CASSPLGQNTGELFF. DNA for the CDR3: TGTGCCAGCTCACCCTTAGGACAGAACACCGGGGAGCTGTTTTTT. J is TRBJ2-2 and V is TRBV18; D might be TRBD1 (5 bases). V was shortened by 3 bases and J by 1 base, with 9 bases between the two germline ends. The CDR3 is 15 amino acids. Germline V gene data show CDR1 as KGHSH and CDR2 as LQKENI.

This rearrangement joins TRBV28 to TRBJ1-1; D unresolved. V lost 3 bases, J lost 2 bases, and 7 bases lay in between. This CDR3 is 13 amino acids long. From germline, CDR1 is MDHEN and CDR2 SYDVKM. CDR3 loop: CASSLNSNTEAFF. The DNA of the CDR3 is TGTGCCAGCAGTTTGAACAGCAACACTGAAGCTTTCTTT.

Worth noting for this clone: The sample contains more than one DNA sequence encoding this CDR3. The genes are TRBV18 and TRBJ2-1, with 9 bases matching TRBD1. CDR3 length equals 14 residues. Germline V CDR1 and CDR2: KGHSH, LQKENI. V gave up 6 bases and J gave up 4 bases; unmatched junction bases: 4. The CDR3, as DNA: TGTGCCAGCTCCCCCGGACAGGGGTACAATGAGCAGTTCTTC. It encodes CASSPGQGYNEQFF.

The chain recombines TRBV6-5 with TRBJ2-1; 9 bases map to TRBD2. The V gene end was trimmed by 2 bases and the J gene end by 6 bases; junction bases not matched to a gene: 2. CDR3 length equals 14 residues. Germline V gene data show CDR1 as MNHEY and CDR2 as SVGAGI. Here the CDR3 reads CASSYAGGANEQFF. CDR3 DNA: TGTGCCAGCAGTTACGCGGGAGGGGCCAATGAGCAGTTCTTC.

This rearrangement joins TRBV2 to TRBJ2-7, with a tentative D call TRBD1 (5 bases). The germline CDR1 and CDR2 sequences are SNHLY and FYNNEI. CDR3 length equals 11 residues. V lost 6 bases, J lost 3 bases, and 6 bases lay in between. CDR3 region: CASRDNYEQYF. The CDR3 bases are TGTGCCAGCAGGGACAACTACGAGCAGTACTTC.

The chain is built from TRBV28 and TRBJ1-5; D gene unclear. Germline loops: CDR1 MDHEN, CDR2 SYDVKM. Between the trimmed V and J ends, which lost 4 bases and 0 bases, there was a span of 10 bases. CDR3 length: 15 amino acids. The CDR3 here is CASSSGRYSNQPQHF. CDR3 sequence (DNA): TGTGCCAGCAGTTCGGGAAGATATAGCAATCAGCCCCAGCATTTT. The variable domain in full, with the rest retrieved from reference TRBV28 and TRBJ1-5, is DVKVTQSSRYLVKRTGEKVFLECVQDMDHENMFWYRQDPGLGLRLIYFSYDVKMKEKGDIPEGYSVSREKKERFSLILESASTNQTSMYLCASSSGRYSNQPQHFGDGTRLSIL.

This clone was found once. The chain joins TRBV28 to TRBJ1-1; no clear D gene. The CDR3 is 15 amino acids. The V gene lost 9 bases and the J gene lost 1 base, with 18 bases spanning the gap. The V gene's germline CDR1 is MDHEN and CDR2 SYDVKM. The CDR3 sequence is CASIPFGRSNTEAFF. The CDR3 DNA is TGTGCCAGTATTCCTTTTGGTCGGTCGAACACTGAAGCTTTCTTT.

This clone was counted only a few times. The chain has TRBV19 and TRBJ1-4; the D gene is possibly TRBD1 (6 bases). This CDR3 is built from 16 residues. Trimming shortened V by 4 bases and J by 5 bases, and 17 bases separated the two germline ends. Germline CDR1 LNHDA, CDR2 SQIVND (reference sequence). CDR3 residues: CASSKGDIRRNEKLFF. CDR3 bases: TGTGCCAGTAGTAAGGGGGACATCCGGAGGAATGAAAAACTGTTTTTT.

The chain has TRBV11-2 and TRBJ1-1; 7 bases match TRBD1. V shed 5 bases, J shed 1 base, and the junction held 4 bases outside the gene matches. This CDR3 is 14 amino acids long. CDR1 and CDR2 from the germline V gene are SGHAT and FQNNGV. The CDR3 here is CASSPGGTNTEAFF. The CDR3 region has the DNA TGTGCCAGCAGCCCAGGGGGTACGAACACTGAAGCTTTCTTT.

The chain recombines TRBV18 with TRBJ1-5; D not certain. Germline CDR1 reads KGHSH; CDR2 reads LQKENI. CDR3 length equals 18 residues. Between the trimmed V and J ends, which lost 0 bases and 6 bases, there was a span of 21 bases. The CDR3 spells CASSPPRSAAPSSQPQHF. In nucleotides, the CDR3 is TGTGCCAGCTCACCACCGAGGAGTGCCGCCCCATCCAGTCAGCCCCAGCATTTT. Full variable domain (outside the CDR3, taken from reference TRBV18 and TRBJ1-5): NAGVMQNPRHLVRRRGQEARLRCSPMKGHSHVYWYRQLPEEGLKFMVYLQKENIIDESGMPKERFSAEFPKEGPSILRIQQVVRGDSAAYFCASSPPRSAAPSSQPQHFGDGTRLSIL.

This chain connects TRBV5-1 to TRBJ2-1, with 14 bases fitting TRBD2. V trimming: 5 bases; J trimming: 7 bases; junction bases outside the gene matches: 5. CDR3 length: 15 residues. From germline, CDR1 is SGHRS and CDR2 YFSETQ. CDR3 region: CASRPGTSGSNEQFF. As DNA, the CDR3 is TGCGCCAGCAGGCCCGGGACTAGCGGGAGTAATGAGCAGTTCTTC. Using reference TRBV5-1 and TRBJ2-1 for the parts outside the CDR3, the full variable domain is KAGVTQTPRYLIKTRGQQVTLSCSPISGHRSVSWYQQTPGQGLQFLFEYFSETQRNKGNFPGRFSGRQFSNSRSEMNVSTLELGDSALYLCASRPGTSGSNEQFFGPGTRLTVL.

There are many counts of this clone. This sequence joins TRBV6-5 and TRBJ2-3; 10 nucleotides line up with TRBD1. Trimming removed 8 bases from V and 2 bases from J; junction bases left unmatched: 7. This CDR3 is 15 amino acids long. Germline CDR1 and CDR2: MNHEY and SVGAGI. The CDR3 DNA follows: TGTGCCAGCGAAAGGACAGGGGGTTCCACAGATACGCAGTATTTT. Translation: CASERTGGSTDTQYF.

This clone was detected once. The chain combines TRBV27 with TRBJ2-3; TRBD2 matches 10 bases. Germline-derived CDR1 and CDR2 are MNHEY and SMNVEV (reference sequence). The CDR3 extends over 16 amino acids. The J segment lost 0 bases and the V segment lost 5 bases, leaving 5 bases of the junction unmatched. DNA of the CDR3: TGTGCCAGCAGTATAACAGCGGGAGGGAGCACAGATACGCAGTATTTT. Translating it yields CASSITAGGSTDTQYF.

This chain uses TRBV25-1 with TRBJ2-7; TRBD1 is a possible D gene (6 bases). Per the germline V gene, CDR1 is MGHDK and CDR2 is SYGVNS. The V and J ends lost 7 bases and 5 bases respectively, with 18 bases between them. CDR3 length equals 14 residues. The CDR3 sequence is CASNRAGVFHEQYF. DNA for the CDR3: TGTGCCAGCAACCGGGCAGGGGTATTTCACGAGCAGTACTTC.

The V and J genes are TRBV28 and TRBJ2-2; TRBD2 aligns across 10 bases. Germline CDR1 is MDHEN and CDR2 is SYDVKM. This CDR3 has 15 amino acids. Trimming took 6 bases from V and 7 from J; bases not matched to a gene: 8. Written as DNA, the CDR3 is TGTGCCAGCAGACCTACTAGCGGGATGGGCGGGGAGCTGTTTTTT. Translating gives CASRPTSGMGGELFF.

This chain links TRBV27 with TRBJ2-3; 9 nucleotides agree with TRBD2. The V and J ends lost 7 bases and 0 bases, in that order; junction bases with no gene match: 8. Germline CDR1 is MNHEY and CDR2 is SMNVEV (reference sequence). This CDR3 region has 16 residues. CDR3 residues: CASKETSGASTDTQYF. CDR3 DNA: TGTGCCAGCAAGGAGACTAGCGGAGCTAGCACAGATACGCAGTATTTT.

CDR3 sequence: CASSLGQGHFNEKLFF. The DNA for the CDR3 is TGTGCCAGCAGCCTTGGACAGGGTCACTTTAATGAAAAACTGTTTTTT. The rearrangement links TRBV3-1 (or the pseudogene TRBV3-2) to TRBJ1-4, with 8 bases lining up with TRBD1. The trim removed 4 bases at V and 4 bases at J, leaving 8 bases unmatched. Germline V gives CDR1 LGHDT, CDR2 YNNKEL (reference sequence). The CDR3 contains 16 residues.

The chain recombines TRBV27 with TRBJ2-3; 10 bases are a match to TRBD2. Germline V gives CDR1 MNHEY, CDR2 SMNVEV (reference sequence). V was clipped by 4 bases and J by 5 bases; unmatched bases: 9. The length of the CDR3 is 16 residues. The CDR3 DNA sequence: TGTGCCAGCAGTTCCCCCAGCGGGAGGGCAGGAGATACGCAGTATTTT. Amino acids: CASSSPSGRAGDTQYF.

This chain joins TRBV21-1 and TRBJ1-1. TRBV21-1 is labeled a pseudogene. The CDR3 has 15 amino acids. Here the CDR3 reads CATPTNTRRNTEAFF. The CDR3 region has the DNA TGTGCCACCCCGACTAACACCAGAAGGAACACTGAAGCTTTCTTT.